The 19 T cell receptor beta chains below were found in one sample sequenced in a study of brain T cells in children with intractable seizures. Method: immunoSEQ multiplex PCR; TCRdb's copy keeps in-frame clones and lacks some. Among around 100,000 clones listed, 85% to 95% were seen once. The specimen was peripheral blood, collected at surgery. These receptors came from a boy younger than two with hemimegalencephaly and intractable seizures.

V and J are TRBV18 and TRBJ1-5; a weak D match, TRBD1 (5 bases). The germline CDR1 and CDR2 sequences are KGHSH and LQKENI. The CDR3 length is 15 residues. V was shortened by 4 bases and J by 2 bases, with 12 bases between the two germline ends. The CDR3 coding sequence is TGTGCCAGCTCACAGACAGCTACGGGCAATCAGCCCCAGCATTTT. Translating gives CASSQTATGNQPQHF.

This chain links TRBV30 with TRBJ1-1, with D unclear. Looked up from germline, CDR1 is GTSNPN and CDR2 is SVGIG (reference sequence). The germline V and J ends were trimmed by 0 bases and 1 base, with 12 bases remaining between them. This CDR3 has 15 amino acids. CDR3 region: CAWSVPLGRNTEAFF. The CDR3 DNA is TGTGCCTGGAGTGTTCCCCTTGGACGGAACACTGAAGCTTTCTTT.

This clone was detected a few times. This CDR3 is CASSHPGTGVVTEAFF. Written as DNA, the CDR3 is TGTGCCAGCAGTCATCCCGGGACAGGGGTAGTGACTGAAGCTTTCTTT. This chain links TRBV6-2 or TRBV6-3 with TRBJ1-1; 10 nucleotides agree with TRBD1. There are 16 residues in the CDR3. Germline CDR1 is MNHEY and CDR2 is SVGEGT. With V trimmed by 5 bases and J by 5 bases, 11 bases remained unmatched.

The CDR3 loop reads CASSLVGETQYF. The CDR3 bases are TGTGCCAGCAGCTTAGTTGGGGAGACCCAGTACTTC. This rearrangement joins TRBV7-2 to TRBJ2-5; D call uncertain. Germline CDR1 reads SGHTA; CDR2 reads FQGNSA. The CDR3 is 12 residues long. V was pared by 1 base and J by 5 bases, with 5 bases between.

In nucleotides, the CDR3 is TGTGCCAGCAACCTTGCCTATCTAGCGAGAGATCGCGGCACCGGGGAGCTGTTTTTT. It yields the protein CASNLAYLARDRGTGELFF. The chain uses TRBV6-4 and TRBJ2-2, with D perhaps TRBD2 (6 bases). Trimming pared 7 bases from V and 4 bases from J, leaving 28 bases between. The CDR3 length is 19 residues. Germline CDR1 MRHNA, CDR2 SNTAGT.

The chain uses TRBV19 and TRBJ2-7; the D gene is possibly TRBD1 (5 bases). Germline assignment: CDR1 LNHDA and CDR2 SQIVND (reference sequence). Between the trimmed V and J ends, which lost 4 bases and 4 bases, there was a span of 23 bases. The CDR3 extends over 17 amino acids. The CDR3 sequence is CASSKGPPGSLSYEQYF. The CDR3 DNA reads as TGTGCCAGTAGTAAAGGGCCTCCAGGGTCTTTGTCTTACGAGCAGTACTTC.

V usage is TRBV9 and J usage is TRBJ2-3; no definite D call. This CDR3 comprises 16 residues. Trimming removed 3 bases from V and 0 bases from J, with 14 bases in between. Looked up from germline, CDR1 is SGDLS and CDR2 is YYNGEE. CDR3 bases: TGTGCCAGCAGCGCCTATGCGAAGGGAAGCACAGATACGCAGTATTTT. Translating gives CASSAYAKGSTDTQYF.

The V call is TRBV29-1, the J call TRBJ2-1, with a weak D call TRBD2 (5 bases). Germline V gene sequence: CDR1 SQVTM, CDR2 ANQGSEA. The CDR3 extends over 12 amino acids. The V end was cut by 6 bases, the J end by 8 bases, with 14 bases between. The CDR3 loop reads CSVGLMGDEQFF. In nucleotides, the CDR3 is TGCAGCGTCGGACTCATGGGCGATGAGCAGTTCTTC.

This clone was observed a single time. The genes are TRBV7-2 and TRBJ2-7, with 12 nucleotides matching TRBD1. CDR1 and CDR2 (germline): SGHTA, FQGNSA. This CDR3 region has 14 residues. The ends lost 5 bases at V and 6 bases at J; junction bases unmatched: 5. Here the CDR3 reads CASSLRDRGREQYF. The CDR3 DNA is TGTGCCAGCAGCCTCCGGGACAGGGGGCGCGAGCAGTACTTC.

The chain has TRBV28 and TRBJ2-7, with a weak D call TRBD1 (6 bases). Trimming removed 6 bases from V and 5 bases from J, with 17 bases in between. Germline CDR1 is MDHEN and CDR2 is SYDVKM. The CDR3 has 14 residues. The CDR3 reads CASSPRQVSHEQYF. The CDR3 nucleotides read TGTGCCAGCAGCCCCCGACAGGTATCCCACGAGCAGTACTTC.

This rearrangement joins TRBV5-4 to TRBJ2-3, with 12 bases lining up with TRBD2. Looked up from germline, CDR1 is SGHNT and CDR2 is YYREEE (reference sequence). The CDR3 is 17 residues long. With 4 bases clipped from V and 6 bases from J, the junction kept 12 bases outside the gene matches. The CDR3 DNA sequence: TGTGCCAGCAGCCCTGCGGGGGGGCTAGCGGGAGGGGATACGCAGTATTTT. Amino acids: CASSPAGGLAGGDTQYF.

The DNA for the CDR3 is TGTGCCATCGACAAAGGAGCGGGAGGGGTGGAGACCCAGTACTTC. This translates into CAIDKGAGGVETQYF. This chain links TRBV10-3 with TRBJ2-5; 10 nucleotides match TRBD2. Germline V lookup: CDR1 ENHRY, CDR2 SYGVKD. The CDR3 runs to 15 residues. V dropped 8 bases and J dropped 5; count of bases not matched to a gene: 11.

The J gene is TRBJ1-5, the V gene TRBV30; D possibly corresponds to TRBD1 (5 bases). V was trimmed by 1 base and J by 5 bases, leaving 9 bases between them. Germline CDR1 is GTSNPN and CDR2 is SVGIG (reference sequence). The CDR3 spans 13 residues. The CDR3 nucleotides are TGTGCCTGGAGTGACCAGGGTTATCAGCCCCAGCATTTT. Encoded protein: CAWSDQGYQPQHF. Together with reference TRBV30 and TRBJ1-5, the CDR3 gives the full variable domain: SQTIHQWPATLVQPVGSPLSLECTVEGTSNPNLYWYRQAAGRGLQLLFYSVGIGQISSEVPQNLSASRPQDRQFILSSKKLLLSDSGFYLCAWSDQGYQPQHFGDGTRLSIL.

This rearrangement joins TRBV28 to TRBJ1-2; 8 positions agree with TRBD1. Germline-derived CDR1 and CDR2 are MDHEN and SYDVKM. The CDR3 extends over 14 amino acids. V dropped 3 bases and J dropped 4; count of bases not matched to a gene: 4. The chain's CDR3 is CASSFWDRSYGYTF. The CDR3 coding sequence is TGTGCCAGCAGTTTCTGGGACAGGAGCTATGGCTACACCTTC.

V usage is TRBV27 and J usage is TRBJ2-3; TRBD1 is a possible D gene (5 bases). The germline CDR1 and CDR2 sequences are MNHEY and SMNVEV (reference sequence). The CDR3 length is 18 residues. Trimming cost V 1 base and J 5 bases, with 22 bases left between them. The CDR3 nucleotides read TGTGCCAGCAGTTTATGTGACAGCGTGGACCCGCAGGGAGATACGCAGTATTTT. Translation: CASSLCDSVDPQGDTQYF.

The CDR3 DNA reads as TGCGCCAGCAGCTCCCTTCAGGGACGGAGCGAACGCGGCTACACCTTC. The encoded protein is CASSSLQGRSERGYTF. V and J are TRBV5-1 and TRBJ1-2; perhaps TRBD1 as D (5 bases). Germline V gene sequence: CDR1 SGHRS, CDR2 YFSETQ. The CDR3 is 16 residues long. Trimming removed 3 bases at V and 8 bases at J, with 23 bases between.

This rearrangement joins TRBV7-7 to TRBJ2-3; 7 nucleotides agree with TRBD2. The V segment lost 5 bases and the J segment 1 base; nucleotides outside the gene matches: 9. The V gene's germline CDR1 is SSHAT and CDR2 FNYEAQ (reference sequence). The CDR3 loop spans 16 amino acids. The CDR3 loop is CASSPGPRGGTDTQYF. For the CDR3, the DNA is TGTGCCAGCAGCCCGGGGCCTCGGGGGGGCACAGATACGCAGTATTTT.

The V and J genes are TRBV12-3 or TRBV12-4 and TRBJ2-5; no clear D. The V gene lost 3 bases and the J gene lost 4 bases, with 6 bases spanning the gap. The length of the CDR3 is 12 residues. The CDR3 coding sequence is TGTGCCAGCAGTTTTGTCCCAGAGACCCAGTACTTC. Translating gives CASSFVPETQYF.

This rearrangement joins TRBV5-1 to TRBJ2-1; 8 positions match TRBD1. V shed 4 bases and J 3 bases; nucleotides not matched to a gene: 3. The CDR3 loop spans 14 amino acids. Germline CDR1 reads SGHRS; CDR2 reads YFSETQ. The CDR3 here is CASSPGQVYNEQFF. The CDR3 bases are TGCGCCAGCAGCCCGGGACAGGTCTACAATGAGCAGTTCTTC.